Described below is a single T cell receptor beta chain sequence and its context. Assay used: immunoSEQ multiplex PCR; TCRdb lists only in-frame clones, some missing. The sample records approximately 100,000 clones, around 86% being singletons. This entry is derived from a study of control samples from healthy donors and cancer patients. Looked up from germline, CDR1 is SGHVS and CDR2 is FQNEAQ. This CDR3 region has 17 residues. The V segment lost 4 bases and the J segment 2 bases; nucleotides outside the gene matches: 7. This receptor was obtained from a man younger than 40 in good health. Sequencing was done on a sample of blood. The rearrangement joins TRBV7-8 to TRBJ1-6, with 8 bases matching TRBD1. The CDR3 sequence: CASSSDQGATYNSPLHF. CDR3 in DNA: TGTGCCAGCAGCTCCGATCAGGGGGCAACCTATAATTCACCCCTCCACTTT.